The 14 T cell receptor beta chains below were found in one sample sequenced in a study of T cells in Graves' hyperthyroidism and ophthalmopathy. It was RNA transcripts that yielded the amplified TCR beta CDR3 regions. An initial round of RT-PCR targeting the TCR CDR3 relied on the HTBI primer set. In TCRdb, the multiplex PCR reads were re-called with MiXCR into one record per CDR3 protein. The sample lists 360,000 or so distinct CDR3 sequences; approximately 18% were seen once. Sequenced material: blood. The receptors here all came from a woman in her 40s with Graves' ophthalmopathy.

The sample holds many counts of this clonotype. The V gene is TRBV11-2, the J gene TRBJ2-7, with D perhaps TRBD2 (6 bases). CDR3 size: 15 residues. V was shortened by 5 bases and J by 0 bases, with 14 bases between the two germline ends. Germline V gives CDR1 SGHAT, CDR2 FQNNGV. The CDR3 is CASSRTVSGSYEQYF. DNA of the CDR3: TGTGCCAGCAGCCGGACGGTTAGCGGCTCCTACGAGCAGTACTTC. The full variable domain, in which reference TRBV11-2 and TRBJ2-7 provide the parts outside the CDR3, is EAGVAQSPRYKIIEKRQSVAFWCNPISGHATLYWYQQILGQGPKLLIQFQNNGVVDDSQLPKDRFSAERLKGVDSTLKIQPAKLEDSAVYLCASSRTVSGSYEQYFGPGTRLTVT.

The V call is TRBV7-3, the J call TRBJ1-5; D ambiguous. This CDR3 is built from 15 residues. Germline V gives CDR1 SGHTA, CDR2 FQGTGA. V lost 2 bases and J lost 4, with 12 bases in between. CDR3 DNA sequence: TGTGCCAGCAGCTTATCCCGGGTTGGGAATCAGCCCCAGCATTTT. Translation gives CASSLSRVGNQPQHF.

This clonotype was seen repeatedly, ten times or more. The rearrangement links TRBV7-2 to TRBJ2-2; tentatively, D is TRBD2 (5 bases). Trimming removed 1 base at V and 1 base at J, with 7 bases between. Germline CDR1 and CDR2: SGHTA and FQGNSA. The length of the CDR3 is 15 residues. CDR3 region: CASSLGEGNTGELFF. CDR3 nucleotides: TGTGCCAGCAGCTTAGGAGAGGGGAACACCGGGGAGCTGTTTTTT.

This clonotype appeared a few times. In DNA form, the CDR3 reads TGCGCCAGCAGCTTGGACGATCCTGGGCCAGAAGCTTTCTTT. Translation gives CASSLDDPGPEAFF. This sequence joins TRBV5-1 and TRBJ1-1; no clear D gene. V was pared by 0 bases and J by 8 bases, with 14 bases between. The germline CDR1 and CDR2 sequences are SGHRS and YFSETQ. The CDR3 is 14 amino acids.

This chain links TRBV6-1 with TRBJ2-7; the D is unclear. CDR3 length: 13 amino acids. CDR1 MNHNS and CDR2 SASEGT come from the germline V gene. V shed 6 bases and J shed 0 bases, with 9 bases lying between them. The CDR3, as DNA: TGTGCCAGCAGGAGGTTAAGCTCCTACGAGCAGTACTTC. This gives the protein CASRRLSSYEQYF.

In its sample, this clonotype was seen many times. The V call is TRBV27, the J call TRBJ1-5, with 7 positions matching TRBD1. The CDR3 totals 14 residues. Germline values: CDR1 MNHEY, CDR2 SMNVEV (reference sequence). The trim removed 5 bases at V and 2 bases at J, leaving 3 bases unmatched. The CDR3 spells CASSAGTGNQPQHF. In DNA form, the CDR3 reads TGTGCCAGCAGTGCCGGGACAGGCAATCAGCCCCAGCATTTT.

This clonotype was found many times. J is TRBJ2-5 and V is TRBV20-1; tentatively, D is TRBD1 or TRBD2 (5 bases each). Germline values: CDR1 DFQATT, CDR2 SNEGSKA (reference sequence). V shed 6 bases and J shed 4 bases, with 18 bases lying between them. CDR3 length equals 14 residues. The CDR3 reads CSANRGQGRETQYF. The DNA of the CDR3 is TGCAGTGCCAACAGAGGGCAGGGTCGAGAGACCCAGTACTTC.

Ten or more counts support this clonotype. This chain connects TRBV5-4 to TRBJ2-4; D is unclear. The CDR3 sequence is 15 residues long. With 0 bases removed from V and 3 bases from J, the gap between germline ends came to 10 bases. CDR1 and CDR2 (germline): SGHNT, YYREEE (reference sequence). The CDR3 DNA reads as TGTGCCAGCAGCTTGGACGGTTTTGGCAAAAACATTCAGTACTTC. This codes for CASSLDGFGKNIQYF. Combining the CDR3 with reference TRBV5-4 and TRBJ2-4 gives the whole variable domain ETGVTQSPTHLIKTRGQQVTLRCSSQSGHNTVSWYQQALGQGPQFIFQYYREEENGRGNFPPRFSGLQFPNYSSELNVNALELDDSALYLCASSLDGFGKNIQYFGAGTRLSVL.

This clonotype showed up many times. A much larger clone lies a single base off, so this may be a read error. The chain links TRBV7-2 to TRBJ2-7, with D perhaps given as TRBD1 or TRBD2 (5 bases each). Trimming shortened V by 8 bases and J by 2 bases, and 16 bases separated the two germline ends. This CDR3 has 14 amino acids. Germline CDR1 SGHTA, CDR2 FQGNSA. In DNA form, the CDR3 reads TGTGCCAGCGGCATAGGACTGGGACCCTACGAGCAGTACTTC. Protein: CASGIGLGPYEQYF. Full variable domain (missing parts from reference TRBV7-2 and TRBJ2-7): GAGVSQSPSNKVTEKGKDVELRCDPISGHTALYWYRQSLGQGLEFLIYFQGNSAPDKSGLPSDRFSAERTGGSVSTLTIQRTQQEDSAVYLCASGIGLGPYEQYFGPGTRLTVT.

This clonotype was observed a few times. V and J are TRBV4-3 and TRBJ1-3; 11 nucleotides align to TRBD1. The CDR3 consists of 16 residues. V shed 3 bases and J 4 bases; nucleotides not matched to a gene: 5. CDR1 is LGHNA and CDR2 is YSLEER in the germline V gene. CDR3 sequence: CASSQLDRGPGNTIYF. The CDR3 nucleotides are TGCGCCAGCAGCCAGCTGGACAGGGGGCCGGGAAACACCATATATTTT.

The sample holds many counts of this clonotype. The CDR3 DNA reads as TGTGCCAGCAGCCGAGACGGGAACACCGGGGAGCTGTTTTTT. Its protein product is CASSRDGNTGELFF. V gene TRBV14 combines with J gene TRBJ2-2; no clear D gene. V shed 4 bases and J shed 1 base, with 7 bases lying between them. The V gene's germline CDR1 is SGHDN and CDR2 FVKESK. The CDR3 runs to 14 residues.

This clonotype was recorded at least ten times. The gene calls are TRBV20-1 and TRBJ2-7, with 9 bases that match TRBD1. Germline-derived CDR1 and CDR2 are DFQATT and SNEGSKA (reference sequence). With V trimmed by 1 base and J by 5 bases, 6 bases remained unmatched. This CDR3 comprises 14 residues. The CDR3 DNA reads TGCAGTGCTAGAGTCAGGGACAGGGACCACGAGCAGTACTTC. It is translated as CSARVRDRDHEQYF.

CDR3 in amino acids: CATNFGTYDTGELFF. DNA of the CDR3: TGTGCCACCAACTTCGGGACCTACGACACCGGGGAGCTGTTTTTT. The chain links TRBV19 to TRBJ2-2; TRBD1 or TRBD2 may be the D gene (5 bases each). The CDR3 is made up of 15 amino acids. Germline loops: CDR1 LNHDA, CDR2 SQIVND (reference sequence). Trimming stripped 10 bases from V and 3 bases from J, with 18 bases between.

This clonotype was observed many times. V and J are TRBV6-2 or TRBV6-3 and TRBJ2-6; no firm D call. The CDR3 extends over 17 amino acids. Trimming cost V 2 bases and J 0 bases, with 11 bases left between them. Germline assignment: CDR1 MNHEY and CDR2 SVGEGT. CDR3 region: CASSYVQLLSGANVLTF. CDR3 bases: TGTGCCAGCAGTTACGTACAGTTGCTCTCTGGGGCCAACGTCCTGACTTTC.